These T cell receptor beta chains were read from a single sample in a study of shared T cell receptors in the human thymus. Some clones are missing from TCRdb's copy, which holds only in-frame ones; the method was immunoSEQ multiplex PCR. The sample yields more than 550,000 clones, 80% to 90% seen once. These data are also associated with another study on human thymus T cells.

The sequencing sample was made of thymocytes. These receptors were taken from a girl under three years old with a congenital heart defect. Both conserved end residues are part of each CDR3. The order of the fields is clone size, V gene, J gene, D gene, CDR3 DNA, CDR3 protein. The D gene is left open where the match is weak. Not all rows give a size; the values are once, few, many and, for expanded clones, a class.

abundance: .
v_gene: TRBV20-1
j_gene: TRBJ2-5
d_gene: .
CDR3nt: TGCAGTGCTAGAGAACCCCAGGAGTACTTC
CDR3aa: CSAREPQEYF

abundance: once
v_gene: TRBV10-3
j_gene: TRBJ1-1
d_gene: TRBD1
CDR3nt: TGTGCCACCTGGGACAGGGGGCTGAACACTGAAGCTTTCTTT
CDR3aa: CATWDRGLNTEAFF

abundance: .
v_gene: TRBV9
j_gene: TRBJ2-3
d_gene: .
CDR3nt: TGTGCCAGCAGCGTAGCCATGTCCAGGCGGGGCCACACAGATACGCAGTATTTT
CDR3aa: CASSVAMSRRGHTDTQYF

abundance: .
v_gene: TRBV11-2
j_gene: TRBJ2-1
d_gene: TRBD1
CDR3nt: TGTGCCAGCAGCCTCCGGGACAGGGATTACAATGAGCAGTTCTTC
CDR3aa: CASSLRDRDYNEQFF

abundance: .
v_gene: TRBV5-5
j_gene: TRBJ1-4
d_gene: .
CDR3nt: TGTGCCAGCAGCTTGGATCGGGGGGACTGGAATGAAAAACTGTTTTTT
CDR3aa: CASSLDRGDWNEKLFF

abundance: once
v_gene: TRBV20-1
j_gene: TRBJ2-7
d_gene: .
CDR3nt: TGCAGTGCTAGAGCAGGGGAGGAGCAGTACTTC
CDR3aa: CSARAGEEQYF

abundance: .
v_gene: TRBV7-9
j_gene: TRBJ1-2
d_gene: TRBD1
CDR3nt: TGTGCCAGCAGCCCACAACAGGGGGAATTCAACTATGGCTACACCTTC
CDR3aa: CASSPQQGEFNYGYTF

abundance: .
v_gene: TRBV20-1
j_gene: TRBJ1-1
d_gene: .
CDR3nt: TGCAGTGTGAGGTGCGATCCTCAAGCTTTCTTT
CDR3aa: CSVRCDPQAFF

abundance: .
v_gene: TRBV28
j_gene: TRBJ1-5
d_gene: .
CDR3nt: TGTGCCAGCTCCTTGGGGCCCCATCAGCCCCAGCATTTT
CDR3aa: CASSLGPHQPQHF

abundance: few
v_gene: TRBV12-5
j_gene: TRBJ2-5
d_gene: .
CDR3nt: TGTGCTAGTGCCCTGGGGGGGGCCAGAGAGACCCAGTACTTC
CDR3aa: CASALGGARETQYF

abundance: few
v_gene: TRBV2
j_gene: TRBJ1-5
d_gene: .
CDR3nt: TGTGCCAGCGAGGTAAAGAGGGTCAGTCCGGGGAAACAGCCCCAGCATTTT
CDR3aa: CASEVKRVSPGKQPQHF

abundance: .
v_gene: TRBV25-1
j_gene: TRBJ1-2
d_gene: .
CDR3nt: TGTGCCAGCAGTCAACTCTCGTACTATGGCTACACCTTC
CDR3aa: CASSQLSYYGYTF

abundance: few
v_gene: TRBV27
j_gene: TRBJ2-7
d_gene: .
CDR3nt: TGTGCCAGCCGCGAGAGGGTAAGGTACGAGCAGTACTTC
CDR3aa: CASRERVRYEQYF

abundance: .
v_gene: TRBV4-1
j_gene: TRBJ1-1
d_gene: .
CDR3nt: TGCGCCAGCAGCCAAGACTCCCTGGGGAGGAGTACTGAAGCTTTCTTT
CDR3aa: CASSQDSLGRSTEAFF

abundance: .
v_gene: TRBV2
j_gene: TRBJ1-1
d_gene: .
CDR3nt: TGTGCCAGCAGCTCCGAGCCCCCTTCAGCGGTATACACTGAAGCTTTCTTT
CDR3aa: CASSSEPPSAVYTEAFF

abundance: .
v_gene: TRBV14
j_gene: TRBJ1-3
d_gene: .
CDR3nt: TGTGCCAGCAGCCAAGATCCAAGGAGTTCGAGGACACCTGGAAACACCATATATTTT
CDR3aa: CASSQDPRSSRTPGNTIYF

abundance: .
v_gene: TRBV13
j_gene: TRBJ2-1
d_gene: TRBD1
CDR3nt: TGTGCCAGCAGCGCCCTCCCGGGACAGGGGGTGGGTCGGGGCAATGAGCAGTTCTTC
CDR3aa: CASSALPGQGVGRGNEQFF

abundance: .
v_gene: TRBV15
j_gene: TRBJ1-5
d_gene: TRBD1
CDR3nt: TGTGCCACCAGCAGAGAGAGGGAGGAGACAGGGAATAGCAATCAGCCCCAGCATTTT
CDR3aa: CATSREREETGNSNQPQHF

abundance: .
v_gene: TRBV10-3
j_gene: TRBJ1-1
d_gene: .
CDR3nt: TGTGCCATCAGTGCACCAAGAAAAACAGACCAAAACACTGAAGCTTTCTTT
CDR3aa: CAISAPRKTDQNTEAFF

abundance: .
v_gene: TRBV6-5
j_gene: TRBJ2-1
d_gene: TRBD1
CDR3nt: TGTGCCAGCAGTTACCCGACAGGGTTTGAGCAGTTCTTC
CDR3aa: CASSYPTGFEQFF

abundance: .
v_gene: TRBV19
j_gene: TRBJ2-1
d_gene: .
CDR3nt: TGTGCCAGTAGTATCGACTCGTTCTGGGAGCAGTTCTTC
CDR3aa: CASSIDSFWEQFF

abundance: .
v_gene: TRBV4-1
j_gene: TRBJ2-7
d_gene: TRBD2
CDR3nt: TGCGCCAGACCGACAAAGCGAAATTGGACTAGCGGGGGTTTGAACTACGAGCAGTACTTC
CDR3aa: CARPTKRNWTSGGLNYEQYF

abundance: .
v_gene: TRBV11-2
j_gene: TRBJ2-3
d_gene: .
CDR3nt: TGTGCCAGCAGAATGCGGGGTAGAGATACGCAGTATTTT
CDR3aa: CASRMRGRDTQYF

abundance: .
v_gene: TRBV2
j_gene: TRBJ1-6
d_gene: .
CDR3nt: TGTGCCAGCAGTGGATGGGCCCATAGGGCAGGGCACTCCTATAATTCCCCCCTCCACTTT
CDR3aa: CASSGWAHRAGHSYNSPLHF

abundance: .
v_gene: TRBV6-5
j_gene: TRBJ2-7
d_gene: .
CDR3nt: TGTGCCAGCAGTTACGAGGCGCGAGGGACCTACGAGCAGTACTTC
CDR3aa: CASSYEARGTYEQYF

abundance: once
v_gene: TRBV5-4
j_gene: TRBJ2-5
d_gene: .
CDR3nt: TGTGCCAGCAGCTTGAGGCCGAGGGAGACCCAGTACTTC
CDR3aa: CASSLRPRETQYF